This T cell receptor beta chain was retrieved from a study of blood T cells in healthy people across ages. Regarding the study as a whole: With donor CMV status unknown, expanded clonotype changes were possibly confounded. Strong correlation was found linking TCR beta diversity to naive T cell percentage. Diversity was higher, and naive CD4+ cells more numerous, in long-lived donors than in aged donors.

This CDR3 has 14 amino acids. CDR1 is DFQATT, CDR2 SNEGSKA, per germline (reference sequence). Trimming left V 2 bases short and J 5 bases short, with 13 bases between. A second PCR of 7 to 11 cycles used a sample-barcoded 5' primer and a J-beta primer mix. TCRdb redid the calling of the 5' RACE reads with MiXCR, one entry per CDR3 protein. The profile covers 720,000 or so distinct CDR3 sequences, with around two fifths appearing a single time and approximately 29% taken by the ten largest. This clonotype was detected many times. What it binds is unknown. This chain connects TRBV20-1 to TRBJ1-5, with D possibly being TRBD1 (6 bases). What was sequenced was blood. This TCR was recovered from an elderly man in good health. CDR3 amino acids: CSARSRTGHQPQHF. The CDR3 DNA reads as TGCAGTGCTAGAAGTAGAACAGGGCATCAGCCCCAGCATTTT.